The 19 T cell receptor beta chains reported below all come from one sample, sequenced in a study of control samples from healthy donors and cancer patients. The repertoire was sequenced with immunoSEQ multiplex PCR; TCRdb's copy has only in-frame clones and lacks some. The sample holds 35,000 to 55,000 clones, around 93% seen once. The sample taken for sequencing was PBMCs. These receptors were collected from a woman aged 40 to 55 with head and neck cancer.

This rearrangement joins TRBV6-5 to TRBJ1-2; unclear D gene. Per germline, CDR1 MNHEY and CDR2 SVGAGI. CDR3 length equals 11 residues. V lost 6 bases and J lost 10, with 12 bases in between. The CDR3 nucleotides are TGTGCCAGCAGGACGGCAGGTGCCTACACCTTC. Protein: CASRTAGAYTF.

The chain combines TRBV5-1 with TRBJ2-7; 9 nucleotides match TRBD1. This CDR3 has 14 amino acids. Trimming at V came to 3 bases and at J to 6 bases, leaving 7 bases not matched to a gene. CDR1 and CDR2 from the germline V gene are SGHRS and YFSETQ. CDR3 DNA sequence: TGCGCCAGCAGCTCCGGACAGGGGAGAACCGAGCAGTACTTC. Its protein is CASSSGQGRTEQYF.

The chain combines TRBV25-1 with TRBJ1-1; 10 positions match TRBD1. This CDR3 spans 15 amino acids. Trimming took 6 bases from V and 1 from J; bases not matched to a gene: 5. CDR1 MGHDK and CDR2 SYGVNS come from the germline V gene. The CDR3 region is CASSVWTGGNTEAFF. As DNA, the CDR3 is TGTGCCAGCAGCGTTTGGACAGGGGGGAACACTGAAGCTTTCTTT. The whole variable domain, filled in from reference TRBV25-1 and TRBJ1-1, reads EADIYQTPRYLVIGTGKKITLECSQTMGHDKMYWYQQDPGMELHLIHYSYGVNSTEKGDLSSESTVSRIRTEHFPLTLESARPSHTSQYLCASSVWTGGNTEAFFGQGTRLTVV.

In this sample, this clone turned up once. V gene TRBV27 combines with J gene TRBJ2-3; D remains ambiguous. V shed 6 bases and J shed 5 bases, with 6 bases lying between them. The CDR3 loop spans 11 amino acids. Germline lookup yields CDR1 MNHEY and CDR2 SMNVEV (reference sequence). The CDR3 loop reads CASRTQDTQYF. CDR3 coding DNA: TGTGCCAGCAGGACTCAAGATACGCAGTATTTT.

This clone was seen just once. The chain carries TRBV28 and TRBJ2-3; D gene unclear. This CDR3 contains 12 residues. Germline-derived CDR1 and CDR2 are MDHEN and SYDVKM. V gave up 6 bases and J gave up 2 bases, with 6 bases separating them. This CDR3 is CASRQSTDTQYF. CDR3 DNA: TGTGCCAGCAGACAGTCCACAGATACGCAGTATTTT. Filled out from reference TRBV28 and TRBJ2-3, the complete variable domain reads DVKVTQSSRYLVKRTGEKVFLECVQDMDHENMFWYRQDPGLGLRLIYFSYDVKMKEKGDIPEGYSVSREKKERFSLILESASTNQTSMYLCASRQSTDTQYFGPGTRLTVL.

DNA for the CDR3: TGTGCCAGCAGTTCTTTAGCGGGAGTTGGGGAGACCCAGTACTTC. Translated: CASSSLAGVGETQYF. V usage is TRBV28 and J usage is TRBJ2-5; 9 bases are a match to TRBD2. CDR3 length equals 15 residues. Germline V gives CDR1 MDHEN, CDR2 SYDVKM. The V and J ends lost 4 bases and 5 bases, in that order; junction bases with no gene match: 8.

The rearrangement joins TRBV2 to TRBJ2-1; D gene ambiguous. The CDR3 is 12 residues long. V lost 7 bases to trimming and J lost 5 bases, with 9 bases between them. Germline assignment: CDR1 SNHLY and CDR2 FYNNEI. Written as DNA, the CDR3 is TGTGCCAGCATCGGCGGCCACAATGAGCAGTTCTTC. The encoded protein is CASIGGHNEQFF.

The chain employs TRBV10-3 and TRBJ2-1; the match to TRBD1 covers 7 bases. V lost 4 bases to trimming and J lost 3 bases; unmatched junction nucleotides: 3. Germline CDR1 is ENHRY and CDR2 is SYGVKD. This CDR3 region has 14 residues. This CDR3 reads CAISGTGGYNEQFF. Here the CDR3 DNA reads TGTGCCATCAGTGGGACAGGCGGCTACAATGAGCAGTTCTTC.

This chain joins TRBV18 and TRBJ1-1; D possibly corresponds to TRBD1 (6 bases). CDR1 and CDR2 (germline): KGHSH, LQKENI. The CDR3 contains 17 residues. Trimming left V 2 bases short and J 0 bases short, with 16 bases between. CDR3 amino acids: CASSPYGQWEMNTEAFF. CDR3 DNA: TGTGCCAGCTCACCATACGGACAGTGGGAGATGAACACTGAAGCTTTCTTT. The full variable domain, in which reference TRBV18 and TRBJ1-1 provide the parts outside the CDR3, is NAGVMQNPRHLVRRRGQEARLRCSPMKGHSHVYWYRQLPEEGLKFMVYLQKENIIDESGMPKERFSAEFPKEGPSILRIQQVVRGDSAAYFCASSPYGQWEMNTEAFFGQGTRLTVV.

This clone has a single count. The DNA for the CDR3 is TGTGCCAGCAGCCCCCAGGGGATGAACACTGAAGCTTTCTTT. Translating it yields CASSPQGMNTEAFF. This chain links TRBV11-3 with TRBJ1-1, with D possibly being TRBD1 (6 bases). The CDR3 totals 14 residues. The germline V and J ends were trimmed by 5 bases and 0 bases, with 10 bases remaining between them. Germline loops: CDR1 SGHNT, CDR2 YENEEA.

V and J are TRBV3-1 (or the pseudogene TRBV3-2) and TRBJ2-5; TRBD2 agrees at 7 bases. The V gene's germline CDR1 is LGHDT and CDR2 YNNKEL (reference sequence). The J segment lost 1 base and the V segment lost 4 bases, leaving 15 bases of the junction unmatched. This CDR3 is 18 amino acids long. The CDR3 reads CASSPAQRGGNLQETQYF. CDR3 DNA sequence: TGTGCCAGCAGCCCCGCTCAGAGGGGAGGGAACCTCCAAGAGACCCAGTACTTC.

V is TRBV28 and J is TRBJ1-2; 11 nucleotides line up with TRBD1. Trimming took 4 bases from V and 2 from J; bases not matched to a gene: 9. Germline-derived CDR1 and CDR2 are MDHEN and SYDVKM. CDR3 length: 17 residues. The CDR3 loop is CASSSPPGTGGNYGYTF. CDR3 coding DNA: TGTGCCAGCAGTTCCCCTCCGGGGACAGGGGGGAACTATGGCTACACCTTC.

The genes are TRBV6-1 and TRBJ2-7; unclear D gene. Per germline, CDR1 MNHNS and CDR2 SASEGT. V was shortened by 2 bases and J by 1 base, with 9 bases between the two germline ends. This CDR3 comprises 14 residues. The CDR3 DNA follows: TGTGCCAGCAGTGAATCTACGGTTTCCTACGAGCAGTACTTC. Residues: CASSESTVSYEQYF.

This chain joins TRBV3-1 (or the pseudogene TRBV3-2) and TRBJ2-7; 11 bases are shared with TRBD2. After removal of 4 bases from V and 6 bases from J, the junction contained 11 bases not matched to a gene. CDR1 and CDR2 from the germline V gene are LGHDT and YNNKEL (reference sequence). The CDR3 spans 16 residues. The CDR3 DNA follows: TGTGCCAGCAGCCGAACTAGCGGGAGACCAGCCCCCGAGCAGTACTTC. Translated, it gives CASSRTSGRPAPEQYF.

V usage is TRBV7-9 and J usage is TRBJ1-5, with D possibly TRBD1 on 5 matching bases. Germline V CDR1 and CDR2: SEHNR, FQNEAQ (reference sequence). This CDR3 spans 15 amino acids. With 3 bases removed from V and 2 bases from J, the gap between germline ends came to 11 bases. This chain's CDR3 is CASSFSGGGNQPQHF. The CDR3 coding sequence is TGTGCCAGCAGCTTCAGTGGAGGGGGCAATCAGCCCCAGCATTTT. The full variable domain, in which reference TRBV7-9 and TRBJ1-5 provide the parts outside the CDR3, is DTGVSQNPRHKITKRGQNVTFRCDPISEHNRLYWYRQTLGQGPEFLTYFQNEAQLEKSRLLSDRFSAERPKGSFSTLEIQRTEQGDSAMYLCASSFSGGGNQPQHFGDGTRLSIL.

The genes are TRBV6-6 and TRBJ2-1; D gene unclear. From germline, CDR1 is MNHNY and CDR2 SVGAGI (reference sequence). V was trimmed by 2 bases and J by 9 bases, leaving 5 bases between them. The CDR3 has 11 amino acids. The CDR3 is CASSYKGEQFF. In nucleotides, the CDR3 is TGTGCCAGCAGTTACAAGGGTGAGCAGTTCTTC.

This sequence joins TRBV18 and TRBJ2-1, with 10 bases matching TRBD1. The CDR3 is 16 amino acids. With 4 bases clipped from V and 1 base from J, the junction kept 4 bases outside the gene matches. Germline CDR1 KGHSH, CDR2 LQKENI. CDR3 DNA: TGTGCCAGCTCACTCCGGGACAGGGGTTCCTACAATGAGCAGTTCTTC. Amino acid sequence: CASSLRDRGSYNEQFF.

The V gene is TRBV5-5, the J gene TRBJ1-5; D unresolved. This CDR3 has 17 amino acids. From germline, CDR1 is SGHKS and CDR2 YYEKEE (reference sequence). The V gene lost 0 bases and the J gene lost 0 bases, with 13 bases spanning the gap. The CDR3 spells CASSLVFSRPSNQPQHF. For the CDR3, the DNA is TGTGCCAGCAGCTTGGTTTTCAGTCGCCCTAGCAATCAGCCCCAGCATTTT.

The chain recombines TRBV14 with TRBJ2-1; a weak D match, TRBD2 (5 bases). Germline CDR1 is SGHDN and CDR2 is FVKESK. There are 17 residues in the CDR3. Trimming removed 4 bases at V and 2 bases at J, with 18 bases between. The CDR3 reads CASSPMRGPQPYNEQFF. CDR3 in DNA: TGTGCCAGCAGCCCGATGCGAGGGCCACAGCCCTACAATGAGCAGTTCTTC.